Listed below are T cell receptor beta chains from one sample, sequenced in a study of blood T cell repertoires in COVID-19. This table comes from immunoSEQ multiplex PCR, and its TCRdb copy is limited to in-frame clones, with some not included. Among about 400,000 clones listed, about 87% were seen once. Sequencing was carried out using PBMCs or T cells enriched from blood (not recorded which). Source of these receptors: a woman between 50 and 59 years old who had recovered from COVID-19. CDR3s include the opening cysteine and the closing phenylalanine or tryptophan. The size of a clone is reported for some rows only, either as once, few or many, or as a class for expanded clones.

TRBJ2-7 TRBV3-1/TRBV3-2 . CASSQEGLASHPYEQYF
TRBJ1-5 TRBV7-8 . CASSLPPGPLSNQPQHF
TRBJ1-2 TRBV2 . CASQPQGNYGYTF
TRBJ1-4 TRBV27 . CASSPGGSRNEKLFF
TRBJ1-1 TRBV4-2 . CASSTPGHSNTEAFF
TRBJ1-6 TRBV7-2 . CASSLAGVINSPLHF
TRBJ2-3 TRBV5-5 . CASSTRTGKMTDTQYF
TRBJ1-2 TRBV2 . CASAPEGEYGYTF
TRBJ2-3 TRBV20-1 . CSAAAGGMYF
TRBJ1-3 TRBV18 . CASSLTGLSGNTIYF
TRBJ2-3 TRBV5-5 . CASSRTGVDTQYF
TRBJ1-6 TRBV19 . CASSIGSLNSPLHF
TRBJ1-5 TRBV5-4 . CASSCPWDTNLGSNQPQHF
TRBJ2-7 TRBV10-3 . CAISESGSGHYEQYF
TRBJ2-7 TRBV3-1/TRBV3-2 . CASSHGQEGYEQYF
TRBJ2-5 TRBV28 . CASSGPRLEETQYF
TRBJ1-2 TRBV5-8 . CASSLEQSNYGYTF
TRBJ2-3 TRBV9 . CASSGPGASGGRLADTQYF
TRBJ2-1 TRBV24-1 once CATSDKTVTNNEQFF
TRBJ2-5 TRBV10-1 . CASSGTSGGGRKETQYF
TRBJ2-1 TRBV28 . CASLGTASNEQFF
TRBJ1-1 TRBV5-6 . CASSFQGTFTEAFF
TRBJ1-5 TRBV2 . CASSMALGNQPQHF
TRBJ2-7 TRBV4-2 few CASSQERSEQYF
TRBJ1-2 TRBV27 once CASSYRGTNYGYTF
TRBJ2-3 TRBV15 . CATSSALEGTDTQYF
TRBJ1-2 TRBV30 once CAWMRNYGYTF
TRBJ2-5 TRBV11-3 . CASSLAGTIETQYF
TRBJ1-1 TRBV19 . CASSIGTQVKNTEAFF
TRBJ2-3 TRBV27 once CASSLSGGSTDTQYF
TRBJ2-3 TRBV12-5 . CASGLTLDTQYF
TRBJ2-1 TRBV18 . CASSPTPRGSSYNEQFF
TRBJ2-2 TRBV11-2 . CASSLGPSGGAGELFF
TRBJ1-2 TRBV12-3/TRBV12-4 . CASSFTRVYGYTF
TRBJ2-5 TRBV30 . CAWSDSVRQETQYF
TRBJ2-7 TRBV7-8 few CASSSPGQAKFYEQYF
TRBJ1-1 TRBV7-9 . CASSPPQGWTEAFF
TRBJ2-1 TRBV18 . CASSPPGGNEQFF
TRBJ2-3 TRBV3-1/TRBV3-2 . CASSPTGTRKTDTQYF
TRBJ1-2 TRBV27 . CASRTEDRVDGYTF
TRBJ1-1 TRBV28 . CASSGTGFGEAFF
TRBJ2-5 TRBV4-1 . CASSQEEGLLKTQYF
TRBJ1-5 TRBV30 . CAGDRGSNQPQHF
TRBJ1-5 TRBV5-1 . CASSRDRGGQPQHF
TRBJ1-2 TRBV7-2 . CASSRYQGADYGYTF
TRBJ1-4 TRBV19 once CASSIGGGRFEKLFF
TRBJ2-1 TRBV7-8 . CASSLAGANEQFF
TRBJ1-2 TRBV11-1 . CASAPGQGGYGYTF
TRBJ1-6 TRBV6-5 many CASSYGSGSPLHF
TRBJ1-2 TRBV5-1 . CASSLGTGVVSYGYTF
TRBJ1-1 TRBV5-1 . CASSIGTGFMNTEAFF
TRBJ1-2 TRBV7-9 . CASSGRGGDYGYTF
TRBJ1-2 TRBV28 . CASSPTGILYGYTF